These 7 T cell receptor beta chains were sequenced from one sample in a study of T cell repertoires in cytomegalovirus infection. TCRdb itself ran the reads through MiXCR, one entry per CDR3 protein. The sample lists some 700,000 distinct CDR3 sequences; roughly 36% were seen once. The sample taken for sequencing was PBMCs. Receptor source: a human donor in good health (CMV status not recorded). Some clones in this sample may be carry-over from other donors' samples.

The chain recombines TRBV7-9 with TRBJ1-1, with TRBD1 identical over 10 bases. V shed 5 bases and J 8 bases; nucleotides not matched to a gene: 8. CDR1 and CDR2 from the germline V gene are SEHNR and FQNEAQ (reference sequence). CDR3 length: 14 amino acids. The CDR3 nucleotides are TGTGCCAGCAGCCGCGACAGGGGGCAAGTAGAAGCTTTCTTT. It is translated as CASSRDRGQVEAFF. Together with reference TRBV7-9 and TRBJ1-1, the CDR3 gives the full variable domain: DTGVSQNPRHKITKRGQNVTFRCDPISEHNRLYWYRQTLGQGPEFLTYFQNEAQLEKSRLLSDRFSAERPKGSFSTLEIQRTEQGDSAMYLCASSRDRGQVEAFFGQGTRLTVV.

Ten or more counts support this clonotype. The chain combines TRBV4-1 with TRBJ1-1, with a possible D match to TRBD1 (6 bases). Germline V gene sequence: CDR1 MGHRA, CDR2 YSYEKL. The length of the CDR3 is 16 residues. Trimming shortened V by 4 bases and J by 0 bases, and 15 bases separated the two germline ends. CDR3 protein: CASSLVMDSLNTEAFF. The CDR3 nucleotides are TGCGCCAGCAGCCTTGTAATGGACAGTTTGAACACTGAAGCTTTCTTT.

The chain recombines TRBV7-6 with TRBJ2-5; TRBD1 matches at 7 bases. The CDR3 spans 15 residues. Germline V gene lookup returns CDR1 SGHVS and CDR2 FNYEAQ. Trimming took 4 bases from V and 1 from J; bases not matched to a gene: 6. CDR3 sequence (DNA): TGTGCCAGCAGCTACGGACAGGCAGCCCAAGAGACCCAGTACTTC. It codes for CASSYGQAAQETQYF.

This clonotype has at least ten counts. The chain employs TRBV5-8 and TRBJ2-3; D is uncertain. V was trimmed by 2 bases and J by 2 bases, leaving 15 bases between them. This CDR3 has 16 amino acids. Germline V gene data show CDR1 as SGHTS and CDR2 as YDEGEE. The CDR3 region has the DNA TGTGCCAGCAGCTTTTATTGGGAATTCCTCACAGATACGCAGTATTTT. This translates into CASSFYWEFLTDTQYF.

This clonotype was detected a few times. The V call is TRBV4-1, the J call TRBJ1-6; a weak D match, TRBD1 (6 bases). Germline CDR1 reads MGHRA; CDR2 reads YSYEKL. The germline V and J ends were trimmed by 1 base and 5 bases, with 12 bases remaining between them. The CDR3 length is 16 residues. The CDR3 is CASSQVARQDNSPLHF. The DNA for the CDR3 is TGCGCCAGCAGCCAAGTCGCCAGACAGGATAATTCACCCCTCCACTTT.

This clonotype was seen a handful of times. The rearrangement uses TRBV20-1 and TRBJ2-7; the match to TRBD2 covers 16 bases. Trimming removed 0 bases from V and 4 bases from J; junction bases left unmatched: 12. The CDR3 runs 19 residues. CDR1 is DFQATT and CDR2 is SNEGSKA in the germline V gene (reference sequence). The CDR3 nucleotides read TGCAGTGCTAGAGATCCAGGGACTAGCGGGAGGGATAAAAAATACGAGCAGTACTTC. Amino acid sequence: CSARDPGTSGRDKKYEQYF.

This clonotype has a handful of counts. This chain connects TRBV7-9 to TRBJ2-2; a weak D match, TRBD2 (6 bases). Trimming left V 4 bases short and J 7 bases short, with 16 bases between. Per germline, CDR1 SEHNR and CDR2 FQNEAQ (reference sequence). The CDR3 is 15 residues long. CDR3 nucleotide sequence: TGTGCCAGCAGCTCCGGGACGGCGCGGGACGGGGAGCTGTTTTTT. It specifies CASSSGTARDGELFF.